This is a list of T cell receptor beta chains from one sample in a study of cytomegalovirus exposure and HLA in healthy donors. Assay: immunoSEQ multiplex PCR; the TCRdb copy retains only in-frame clones and omits some. The data hold about 240,000 clones, with just under 90% observed a single time. The sample taken for sequencing was PBMCs. Every receptor here comes from a man in his late teens or twenties in good health and CMV-seronegative. Both conserved end residues are part of each CDR3.

>TRBV28|TRBJ2-1
CASSFGGRADEQFF
>TRBV7-2|TRBJ2-1
CASSLVAGANEQFF
>TRBV5-4|TRBJ2-7
CASSPTGTGYYEQYF
>TRBV7-8|TRBJ1-3
CASSLVGWAASGNTIYF
>TRBV6-5|TRBJ1-5
CASSYSKGQPQHF
>TRBV9|TRBJ1-1
CASSVVAGEAFF
>TRBV7-9|TRBJ2-1
CASSPAGWEGHEQFF
>TRBV5-8|TRBJ2-7
CASSFANLQYF
>TRBV19|TRBJ2-1
CASSIVRIVASDKNEQFF
>TRBV6-5|TRBJ2-1
CASSYPGHPKQFF
>TRBV5-8|TRBJ2-2
CASSFTGTRSPNTGELFF
>TRBV27|TRBJ1-6
CASSLWTGLNSPLHF
>TRBV7-3|TRBJ2-1
CASSYTPGEYNEQFF
>TRBV5-1|TRBJ2-7
CASSMGQTYEQYF
>TRBV29-1|TRBJ2-2
CSVVAGVGPGELFF
>TRBV28|TRBJ1-4
CASSFRNSNEKLFF
>TRBV7-9|TRBJ2-7
CASSTAADYEQYF
>TRBV15|TRBJ2-2
CATSRDRVSGATGELFF
>TRBV2|TRBJ2-2
CASSRTLFGGGELFF
>TRBV7-9|TRBJ2-5
CASSPLVRETQYF
>TRBV7-2|TRBJ2-5
CASSGRPQETQYF
>TRBV12-5|TRBJ1-2
CASGLEPTGGYTF
>TRBV29-1|TRBJ2-1
CSVVSGSPKKQFF
>TRBV28|TRBJ1-2
CASSMTAGNYGYTF
>TRBV4-3|TRBJ1-6
CASSQFYRDRNSPLHF
>TRBV29-1|TRBJ2-1
CSLTKVGSGYNEQFF
>TRBV27|TRBJ2-3
CATGTRGLTDTQYF
>TRBV5-1|TRBJ1-4
CASSLGDSATNEKLFF
>TRBV5-3|TRBJ1-2
CARSLFQVGTGCDYGYTF
>TRBV30|TRBJ1-1
CAWSVGTRLTMNTEAFF
>TRBV9|TRBJ2-1
CASSLTPLAGGNNEQFF
>TRBV30|TRBJ1-2
CAWSVQGVRVYGYTF
>TRBV27|TRBJ2-1
CASSPDRVGQFF